This TCR beta chain emerged from a study of blood T cells in healthy people across ages. A second about 7 to 11 cycle PCR used barcoded and J-beta primers. TCRdb passed the 5' RACE reads through MiXCR, listing each CDR3 protein once. The sample lists some 900,000 distinct CDR3 sequences, about 28% occurring once. Between the trimmed V and J ends, which lost 5 bases and 1 base, there was a span of 18 bases. CDR3 length: 16 residues. Per germline, CDR1 SEHNR and CDR2 FQNEAQ (reference sequence). The TCR comes from a woman aged 80 or over in good health. Sequencing was carried out using blood. This sequence joins TRBV7-9 and TRBJ2-7; a weak D match, TRBD2 (6 bases). CDR3 DNA sequence: TGTGCCAGCAGCCCACAGGAGGGCCGAAGGTCCTACGAGCAGTACTTC. As protein: CASSPQEGRRSYEQYF.